This T cell receptor (beta chain) was sequenced during a study of blood T cell repertoires in COVID-19. Germline CDR1 is SNHLY and CDR2 is FYNNEI. Trimming pared 6 bases from V and 2 bases from J, leaving 13 bases between. The CDR3 totals 15 residues. Profiled with immunoSEQ multiplex PCR; TCRdb holds only in-frame clones, not every one. The sample consists of about 250,000 clones, around 85% of them appearing once. The gene calls are TRBV2 and TRBJ2-2; possibly TRBD2 for D (5 bases). Sequenced: peripheral blood. The clonotype originates from a man aged 80 or over with acute or convalescent COVID-19. The CDR3 DNA follows: TGTGCCAGCAGAGCCCGGACTGGTAACACCGGGGAGCTGTTTTTT. Its translation: CASRARTGNTGELFF.